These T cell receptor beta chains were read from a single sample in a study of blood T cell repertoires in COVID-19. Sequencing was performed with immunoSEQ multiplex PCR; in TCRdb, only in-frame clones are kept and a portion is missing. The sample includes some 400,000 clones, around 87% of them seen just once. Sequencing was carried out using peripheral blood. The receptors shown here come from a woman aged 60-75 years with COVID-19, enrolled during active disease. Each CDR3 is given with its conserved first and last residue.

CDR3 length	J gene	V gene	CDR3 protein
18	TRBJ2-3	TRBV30	CAWSGDLLRGAVPDTQYF
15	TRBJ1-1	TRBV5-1	CASSLGTGVFPEAFF
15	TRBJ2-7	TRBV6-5	CASSSTALPSYEQYF
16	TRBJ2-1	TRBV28	CASSLTTASSYNEQFF
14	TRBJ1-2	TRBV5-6	CASRPTGVDYGYTF
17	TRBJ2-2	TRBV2	CASSGDRDRGWHGELFF
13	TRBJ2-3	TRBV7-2	CASSLQDTDTQYF
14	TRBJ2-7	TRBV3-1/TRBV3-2	CASTLQGLRAEQYF
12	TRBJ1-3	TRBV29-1	CSVDGQGDTIYF
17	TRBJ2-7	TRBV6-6	CASSQGTSRLVPYEQYF
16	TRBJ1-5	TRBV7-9	CASSSRGWSSNQPQHF